This record looks at one TCR beta chain sequence and its context. These data are taken from a study of blood T cell repertoires in COVID-19. About the research overall: From T cells, B-cell-depleted T cells, or PBMCs came the material, which was cDNA or gDNA.

Authors' analysis steps: Counts of nucleated cells, estimated from reference gene primer amplification, were obtained. Profiling relied on immunoSEQ multiplex PCR, and the TCRdb table lists in-frame clones only, not all of them. The V and J calls and clone size are taken from that table; D and trimming were inferred from the DNA. Of some 35,000 clones in the sample, roughly 80% were seen once. CDR1 and CDR2 (germline): MNHEY, SVGEGT. The germline V and J ends were trimmed by 5 bases and 2 bases, with 15 bases remaining between them. The CDR3 has 16 amino acids. The sample consisted of peripheral blood. This clonotype was obtained from a man older than 75 with acute or convalescent COVID-19. The V gene is TRBV6-2 or TRBV6-3, the J gene TRBJ2-2, with D tentatively TRBD2 (6 bases). This CDR3 reads CASSAAGTGNTGELFF. CDR3 in DNA: TGTGCCAGCAGTGCGGCCGGGACTGGTAACACCGGGGAGCTGTTTTTT.